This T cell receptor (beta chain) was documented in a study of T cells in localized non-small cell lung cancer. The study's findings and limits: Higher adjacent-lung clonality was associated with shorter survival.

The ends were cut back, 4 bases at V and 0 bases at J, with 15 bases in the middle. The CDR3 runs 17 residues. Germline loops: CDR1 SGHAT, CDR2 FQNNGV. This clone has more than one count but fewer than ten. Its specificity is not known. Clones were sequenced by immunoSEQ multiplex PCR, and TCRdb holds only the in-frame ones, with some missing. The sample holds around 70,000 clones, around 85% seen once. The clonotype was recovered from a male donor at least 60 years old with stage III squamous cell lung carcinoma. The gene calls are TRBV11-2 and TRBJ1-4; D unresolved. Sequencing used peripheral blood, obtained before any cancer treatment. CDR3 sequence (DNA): TGTGCCAGCAGCTCCAGGCGCCCCGGGGCAACTAATGAAAAACTGTTTTTT. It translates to CASSSRRPGATNEKLFF.